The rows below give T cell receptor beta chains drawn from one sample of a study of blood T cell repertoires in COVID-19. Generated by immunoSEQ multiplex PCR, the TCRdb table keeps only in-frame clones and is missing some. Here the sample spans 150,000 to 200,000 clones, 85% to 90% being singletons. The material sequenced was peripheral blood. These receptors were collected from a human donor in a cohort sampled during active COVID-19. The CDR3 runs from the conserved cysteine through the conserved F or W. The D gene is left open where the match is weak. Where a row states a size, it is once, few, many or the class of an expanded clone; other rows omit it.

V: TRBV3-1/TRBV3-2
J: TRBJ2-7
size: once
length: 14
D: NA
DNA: TGTGCCAGCAGCGCTCGCGACGGGGGCTACGAGCAGTACTTC
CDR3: CASSARDGGYEQYF

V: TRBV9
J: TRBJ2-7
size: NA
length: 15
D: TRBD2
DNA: TGTGCCAGCAGCCCCCGCTTCGGGGGGGCCTACGAGCAGTACTTC
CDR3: CASSPRFGGAYEQYF

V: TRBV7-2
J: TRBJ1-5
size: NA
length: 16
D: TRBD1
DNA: TGTGCCAGCAGCCCAAGAGGGACAGGGGGCGATCAGCCCCAGCATTTT
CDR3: CASSPRGTGGDQPQHF

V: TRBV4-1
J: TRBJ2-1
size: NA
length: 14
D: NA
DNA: TGCGCCAGCAGCCAAGATGTCCGGTTTGATGAGCAGTTCTTC
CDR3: CASSQDVRFDEQFF

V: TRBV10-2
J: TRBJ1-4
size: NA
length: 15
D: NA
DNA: TGCGCCAGCAGTGGTGTTGGGGCTCCTAATGAAAAACTGTTTTTT
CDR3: CASSGVGAPNEKLFF

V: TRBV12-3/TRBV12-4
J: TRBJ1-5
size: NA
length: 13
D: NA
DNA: TGTGCCAGCAGTTTGAACGGGAATCAGCCCCAGCATTTT
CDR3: CASSLNGNQPQHF

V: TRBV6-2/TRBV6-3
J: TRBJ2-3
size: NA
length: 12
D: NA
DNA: TGTGCCAGCAGTTATACATTGGATACGCAGTATTTT
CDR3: CASSYTLDTQYF

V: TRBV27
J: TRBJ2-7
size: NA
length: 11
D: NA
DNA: TGTGCCAGCAGTTTCGCGCACGAGCAGTACTTC
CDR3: CASSFAHEQYF

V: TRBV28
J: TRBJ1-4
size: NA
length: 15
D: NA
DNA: TGTGCCAGCAGTTTACTGTTCGGGACTAATGAAAAACTGTTTTTT
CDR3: CASSLLFGTNEKLFF

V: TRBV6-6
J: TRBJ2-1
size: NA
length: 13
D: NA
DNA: TGTGCCAGCAGCCCGACACCATACAATGAGCAGTTCTTC
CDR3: CASSPTPYNEQFF

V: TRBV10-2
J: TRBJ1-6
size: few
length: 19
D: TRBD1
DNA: TGCGCCAGCAGTGAGTCGACGGACAGGCTAAGCTCCTATAATTCACCCCTCCACTTT
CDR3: CASSESTDRLSSYNSPLHF

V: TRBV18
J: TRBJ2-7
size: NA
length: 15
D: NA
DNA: TGTGCCAGCTCTCGCACAGGGAGTGTCGGCTACGAGCAGTACTTC
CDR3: CASSRTGSVGYEQYF

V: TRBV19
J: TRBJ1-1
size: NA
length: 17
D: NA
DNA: TGTGCCAGTAGTATAGGTCCCGGGAACAGGGTGGCCGCTGAAGCTTTCTTT
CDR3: CASSIGPGNRVAAEAFF

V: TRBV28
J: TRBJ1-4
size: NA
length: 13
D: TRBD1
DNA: TGTGCCGTTGGGGGGACAGCCGAAAAAAAACTGTTTTTT
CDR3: CAVGGTAEKKLFF

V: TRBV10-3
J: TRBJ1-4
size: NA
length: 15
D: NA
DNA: TGTGCCATCAGTGAGTCGATGGGGGCAGGGGAAAAACTGTTTTTT
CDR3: CAISESMGAGEKLFF

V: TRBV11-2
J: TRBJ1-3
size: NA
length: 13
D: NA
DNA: TGTGCCAGCAGCTTAATAGGGGCGAACACCATATATTTT
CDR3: CASSLIGANTIYF

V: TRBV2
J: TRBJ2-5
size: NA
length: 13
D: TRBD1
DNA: TGTGCCATTGCGAGGGACAGTCAAGAGACCCAGTACTTC
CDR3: CAIARDSQETQYF

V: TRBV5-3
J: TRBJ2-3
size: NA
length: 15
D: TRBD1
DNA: TGTGCCAGAAGCTTGGTTCCCAGGGGGCCGGATACGCAGTATTTT
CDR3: CARSLVPRGPDTQYF

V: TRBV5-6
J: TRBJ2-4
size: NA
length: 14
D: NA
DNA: TGTGCCAGCAGCTTTGGTCAGGCCAAAAACATTCAGTACTTC
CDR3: CASSFGQAKNIQYF

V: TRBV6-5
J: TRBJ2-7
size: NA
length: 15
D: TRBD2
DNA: TGTGCCAGCAGGAGCGGGACTAGCGCACCCTACGAGCAGTACTTC
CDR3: CASRSGTSAPYEQYF

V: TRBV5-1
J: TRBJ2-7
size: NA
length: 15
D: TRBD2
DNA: TGCGCCAGCAGCGTATTAGCGGGGGTCTCCTACGAGCAGTACTTC
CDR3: CASSVLAGVSYEQYF

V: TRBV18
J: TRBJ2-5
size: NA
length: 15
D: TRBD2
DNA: TGTGCCAGCTCACCCCTAGCGGGAGCCCGGGAGACCCAGTACTTC
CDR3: CASSPLAGARETQYF

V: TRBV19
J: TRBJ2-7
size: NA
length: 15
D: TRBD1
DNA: TGTGCCAGTAGTCCCAGGACAGGGGGCTCTGGGGAGCAGTACTTC
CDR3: CASSPRTGGSGEQYF

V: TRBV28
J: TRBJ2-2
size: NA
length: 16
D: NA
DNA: TGTGCCAGCAGACCGAGCGGCCTTCCGAACACCGGGGAGCTGTTTTTT
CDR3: CASRPSGLPNTGELFF

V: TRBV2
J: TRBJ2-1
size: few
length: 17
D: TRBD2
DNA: TGTGCCAGCAGTTTCACTCCGGCGGGAGGATCCTACAATGAGCAGTTCTTC
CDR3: CASSFTPAGGSYNEQFF

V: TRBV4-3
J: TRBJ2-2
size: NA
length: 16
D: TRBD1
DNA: TGCGCCAGCAGCCAACAACAGGGGATATTCACCGGGGAGCTGTTTTTT
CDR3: CASSQQQGIFTGELFF

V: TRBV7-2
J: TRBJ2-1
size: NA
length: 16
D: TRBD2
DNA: TGTGCCAGCAGCGCGCGGACTAGCGGGGGGTACAATGAGCAGTTCTTC
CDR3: CASSARTSGGYNEQFF

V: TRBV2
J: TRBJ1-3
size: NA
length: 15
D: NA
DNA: TGTGCCAGCAGTTTAAGCAGCGCGGGGGGAAACACCATATATTTT
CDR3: CASSLSSAGGNTIYF

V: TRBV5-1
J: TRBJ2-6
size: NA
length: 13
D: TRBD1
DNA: TGCGCCAGCAGCGGGGACAGTCCAAACGTCCTGACTTTC
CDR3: CASSGDSPNVLTF

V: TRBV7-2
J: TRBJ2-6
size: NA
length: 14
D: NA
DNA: TGTGCCAGCAGCTCAGGGCCCGGGGCCAACGTCCTGACTTTC
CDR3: CASSSGPGANVLTF

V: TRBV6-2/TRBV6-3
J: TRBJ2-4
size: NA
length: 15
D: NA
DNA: TGTGCCAGCAGTTATTATGACAGAAGGGGAAACATTCAGTACTTC
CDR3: CASSYYDRRGNIQYF

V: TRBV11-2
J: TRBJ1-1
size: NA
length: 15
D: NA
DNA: TGTGCCAGCAGCAAATCCGGGACAATGAACACTGAAGCTTTCTTT
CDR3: CASSKSGTMNTEAFF

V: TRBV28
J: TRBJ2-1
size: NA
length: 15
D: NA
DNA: TGTGCCAGCAGTACGTACAGGGATTCCTACAATGAGCAGTTCTTC
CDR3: CASSTYRDSYNEQFF

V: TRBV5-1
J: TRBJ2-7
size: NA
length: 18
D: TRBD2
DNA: TGCGCCAGCAGCTCGAGACTGAGTACCGGGACTATAACCTACGAGCAGTACTTC
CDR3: CASSSRLSTGTITYEQYF

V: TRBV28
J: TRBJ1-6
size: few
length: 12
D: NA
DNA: TGTGCCAGCACCGAACGCTTAGCACCCCTCCACTTT
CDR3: CASTERLAPLHF

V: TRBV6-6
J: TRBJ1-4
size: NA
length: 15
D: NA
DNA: TGTGCCAGCAGCCCCCCCACAGGGAAGGGTGAAAAACTGTTTTTT
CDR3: CASSPPTGKGEKLFF

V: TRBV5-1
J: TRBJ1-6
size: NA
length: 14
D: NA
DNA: TGCGCCAGCAGCTTCGTCCCGGGGAGGTTCACCCTCCACTTT
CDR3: CASSFVPGRFTLHF

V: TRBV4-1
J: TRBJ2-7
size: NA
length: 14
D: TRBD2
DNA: TGCGCCAGCAGCCAAGTCGCGGGGGTGGACGAGCAGTACTTC
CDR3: CASSQVAGVDEQYF

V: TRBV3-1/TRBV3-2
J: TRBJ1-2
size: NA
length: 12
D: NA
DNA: TGTGCCAGCAGCCTTTCCCCTTATGGCTACACCTTC
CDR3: CASSLSPYGYTF

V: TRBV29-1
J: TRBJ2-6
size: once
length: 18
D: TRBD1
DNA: TGCAGCGTTGAACTGTCCCGGGACAGGGGCTCTGGGGCCAACGTCCTGACTTTC
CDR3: CSVELSRDRGSGANVLTF

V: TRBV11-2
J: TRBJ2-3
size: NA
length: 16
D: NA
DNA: TGTGCCAGCAGCTTAGTTCCCGGTTCGTTTGCAGATACGCAGTATTTT
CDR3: CASSLVPGSFADTQYF